Below, 10 T cell receptor beta chains from the same sample are listed, as sequenced in a study of cytomegalovirus exposure and HLA in healthy donors (dated by TCRdb to about 2017). Library preparation employed the immunoSEQ multiplex PCR assay. A mixture of 60 forward primers for TCR Vbeta segments and 13 reverse primers for TCR Jbeta segments was used in the multiplex PCR. TCRdb obtained this table from immuneACCESS and retained in-frame rearrangements with V and J assigned. These tables miss some clones; where compared with another copy, unresolved V genes account for less than half of the shortfall, and the remainder is unexplained. The sample contains some 160,000 clones, 65% to 85% of them found a single time. The top ten hold 1.5% of the sample. Source material: PBMCs. The receptors shown here come from a woman younger than 30 in good health and CMV-seronegative.

The J gene is TRBJ2-7, the V gene TRBV6-5, with TRBD1 matching 9 bases. CDR3 length: 13 residues. Germline CDR1 and CDR2: MNHEY and SVGAGI. V was clipped by 6 bases and J by 5 bases; unmatched bases: 5. CDR3 bases: TGTGCCAGCAGAGGACAGGGGACCGACGAGCAGTACTTC. The encoded protein is CASRGQGTDEQYF.

This chain connects TRBV6-5 to TRBJ1-2; D remains unclear. V lost 7 bases, J lost 3 bases, and 18 bases lay in between. The CDR3 loop spans 15 amino acids. Germline CDR1 reads MNHEY; CDR2 reads SVGAGI. The CDR3 bases are TGTGCCAGCACTTCAACCGGAGGGAACTACTATGGCTACACCTTC. It translates to CASTSTGGNYYGYTF.

The rearrangement links TRBV5-6 to TRBJ1-1, with 7 bases aligning to TRBD1. With 4 bases clipped from V and 7 bases from J, the junction kept 16 bases outside the gene matches. Germline V gene sequence: CDR1 SGHDT, CDR2 YYEEEE. The CDR3 spans 16 residues. CDR3 residues: CASSIFDRVVRYEAFF. The CDR3 coding sequence is TGTGCCAGCAGCATCTTCGACAGGGTGGTGCGTTATGAAGCTTTCTTT. The full variable domain, rest sourced from reference TRBV5-6 and TRBJ1-1, is DAGVTQSPTHLIKTRGQQVTLRCSPKSGHDTVSWYQQALGQGPQFIFQYYEEEERQRGNFPDRFSGHQFPNYSSELNVNALLLGDSALYLCASSIFDRVVRYEAFFGQGTRLTVV.

CDR3 amino acids: CASSWTSGMQDEQYF. The CDR3 DNA follows: TGTGCCAGCAGCTGGACTAGCGGAATGCAGGACGAGCAGTACTTC. The chain recombines TRBV7-6 with TRBJ2-5; the match to TRBD2 covers 10 bases. Judging by the DNA end, TRBJ2-7 fits better; the J call may be wrong. CDR3 length: 15 residues. CDR1 and CDR2 (germline): SGHVS, FNYEAQ.

This clone was picked up a small number of times. CDR3 protein: CASALSGSTDTQYF. CDR3 nucleotide sequence: TGTGCTAGTGCCCTCTCGGGAAGTACAGATACGCAGTATTTT. V and J are TRBV12-5 and TRBJ2-3; D might be TRBD2 (5 bases). The germline V gene encodes CDR1 LGHNT and CDR2 FRNRAP. V shed 7 bases and J shed 3 bases, with 14 bases lying between them. CDR3 length: 14 amino acids.

The rearrangement links TRBV5-1 to TRBJ2-7, with TRBD1 matching over 9 bases. This CDR3 is built from 19 residues. The V gene end was trimmed by 0 bases and the J gene end by 0 bases; junction bases not matched to a gene: 13. Germline V lookup: CDR1 SGHRS, CDR2 YFSETQ. The CDR3 nucleotides read TGCGCCAGCAGCTTGGCCCCGGGACAGGGATCCCTTAGCTCCTACGAGCAGTACTTC. Encoded protein: CASSLAPGQGSLSSYEQYF.

This sequence joins TRBV7-8 and TRBJ1-4, with D possibly TRBD1 on 6 matching bases. There are 15 residues in the CDR3. V was shortened by 1 base and J by 7 bases, with 13 bases between the two germline ends. The germline V gene has CDR1 SGHVS and CDR2 FQNEAQ. This CDR3 reads CASSLGGLGSEKLFF. The CDR3, as DNA: TGTGCCAGCAGCTTAGGGGGGCTGGGGAGTGAAAAACTGTTTTTT.

J is TRBJ1-2 and V is TRBV19, with TRBD1 identical over 11 bases. This CDR3 spans 15 amino acids. The ends lost 6 bases at V and 3 bases at J; junction bases unmatched: 6. CDR1 is LNHDA and CDR2 is SQIVND in the germline V gene (reference sequence). The CDR3 spells CASSTQGQGDYGYTF. CDR3 sequence (DNA): TGTGCCAGTAGCACCCAGGGACAGGGGGACTATGGCTACACCTTC.

V and J are TRBV19 and TRBJ1-1; tentatively, D is TRBD1 (5 bases). The CDR3 covers 13 residues. Germline CDR1 reads LNHDA; CDR2 reads SQIVND (reference sequence). Between the trimmed V and J ends, which lost 6 bases and 8 bases, there was a span of 16 bases. The CDR3 is CASSLGGSLEAFF. CDR3 in DNA: TGTGCCAGTAGCCTGGGGGGATCGTTAGAAGCTTTCTTT.

The gene calls are TRBV5-1 and TRBJ1-4; D remains unclear. In germline, CDR1 is SGHRS, CDR2 YFSETQ. This CDR3 region has 15 residues. V gave up 0 bases and J gave up 5 bases, with 11 bases separating them. Here the CDR3 reads CASSLAWEANEKLFF. The CDR3 coding sequence is TGCGCCAGCAGCTTGGCTTGGGAGGCGAATGAAAAACTGTTTTTT.